This passage covers 32 T cell receptor beta chains from one sample sequenced in a study of blood T cells in healthy people across ages. Using a J-beta primer mix together with a sample-barcoded 5' primer, a second PCR was run for about 6 to 11 cycles. TCRdb re-derived calls from the 5' RACE reads in MiXCR, one entry per CDR3 protein. The repertoire holds 650,000 or so distinct CDR3 sequences, with 45% to 60% as singletons. Sequenced material: blood. These receptors came from an elderly woman in good health.

This rearrangement joins TRBV20-1 to TRBJ1-6; tentative D call: TRBD1 (6 bases). Germline V lookup: CDR1 DFQATT, CDR2 SNEGSKA (reference sequence). V gave up 7 bases and J gave up 9 bases, with 10 bases separating them. The CDR3 is 11 amino acids. CDR3 DNA: TGCAGTGACCTAGGGGGTTCACCCCTCCACTTT. Protein sequence: CSDLGGSPLHF.

A word on this clonotype: Sequence at one end of the junction differs from germline and may be a read error. This chain links TRBV10-3 with TRBJ1-5; TRBD1 might be the D (5 bases). CDR3 length equals 17 residues. Germline V gene data show CDR1 as ENHRY and CDR2 as SYGVKD. CDR3 in amino acids: CAISETGDVLGNQLQHF. In nucleotides, the CDR3 is TGTGCCATCAGTGAAACCGGGGACGTATTAGGCAATCAGCTCCAGCATTTT.

V and J are TRBV7-2 and TRBJ2-3; TRBD2 is a possible D gene (6 bases). Per the germline V gene, CDR1 is SGHTA and CDR2 is FQGNSA. V was trimmed by 2 bases and J by 0 bases, leaving 12 bases between them. The CDR3 is made up of 16 amino acids. The CDR3 region is CASSLWAGLSTDTQYF. The CDR3 DNA reads as TGTGCCAGCAGCTTATGGGCGGGACTTAGCACAGATACGCAGTATTTT.

The chain recombines TRBV6-5 with TRBJ1-2, with TRBD1 matching 8 bases. The CDR3 consists of 14 residues. Unmatched junction bases numbered 5, after V lost 5 bases and J lost 3 bases. The germline CDR1 and CDR2 sequences are MNHEY and SVGAGI. CDR3 sequence reads: CASSDRGAYYGYTF. The CDR3 DNA sequence: TGTGCCAGCAGTGACAGGGGAGCCTACTATGGCTACACCTTC.

CDR3 DNA: TGCGCCAGCAGCCAAGCGGTGCACACAGATACGCAGTATTTT. Residues: CASSQAVHTDTQYF. The rearrangement links TRBV4-3 to TRBJ2-3; no reliable D call. Per germline, CDR1 LGHNA and CDR2 YSLEER. Trimming took off 1 base at V and 2 bases at J, with 7 bases between the two ends. CDR3 length: 14 amino acids.

This clonotype was counted at least ten times. The chain has TRBV12-3 or TRBV12-4 and TRBJ1-1, with D tentatively TRBD1 (5 bases). This CDR3 has 12 amino acids. V was clipped by 0 bases and J by 10 bases, with 9 bases between them. The CDR3 protein is CASSLAGGLAFF. The CDR3 region has the DNA TGTGCCAGCAGTTTAGCGGGGGGGTTAGCTTTCTTT.

This clonotype showed up just a few times. J is TRBJ2-7 and V is TRBV29-1, with a possible D match to TRBD1 (6 bases). Germline lookup yields CDR1 SQVTM and CDR2 ANQGSEA. The V gene lost 4 bases and the J gene lost 4 bases, with 14 bases spanning the gap. This CDR3 has 13 residues. The CDR3 region has the DNA TGCAGCGTTGCGGCCAGGGGTGGGTACGAGCAGTACTTC. It translates to CSVAARGGYEQYF.

This clonotype was seen many times. V is TRBV6-2 or TRBV6-3 and J is TRBJ2-5; tentative D call: TRBD2 (6 bases). Trimming removed 8 bases from V and 2 bases from J, with 9 bases in between. There are 12 residues in the CDR3. CDR1 is MNHEY and CDR2 is SVGEGT in the germline V gene. CDR3 sequence reads: CASRSGQETQYF. CDR3 nucleotide sequence: TGTGCCAGCCGAAGCGGGCAAGAGACCCAGTACTTC.

The genes are TRBV4-1 and TRBJ1-4; D uncertain. From germline, CDR1 is MGHRA and CDR2 YSYEKL. The V end lost 5 bases, the J end lost 2 bases, and 12 bases lay between the germline ends. This CDR3 is built from 15 residues. The CDR3 loop is CASSIRSGTNEKLFF. CDR3 DNA sequence: TGCGCCAGCAGCATTAGGAGTGGGACTAATGAAAAACTGTTTTTT.

This clonotype was counted a single time. The chain employs TRBV7-6 and TRBJ1-6; D unclear. CDR1 is SGHVS and CDR2 is FNYEAQ in the germline V gene. V was pared by 5 bases and J by 11 bases, with 13 bases between. The CDR3 length is 13 residues. CDR3 coding DNA: TGTGCCAGCAGCCGAAGGGTGGGAGCACCCCTCCACTTT. This translates into CASSRRVGAPLHF.

This clonotype turned up a few times. This sequence joins TRBV12-3 or TRBV12-4 and TRBJ1-5, with D hard to call. V lost 1 base and J 3 bases, leaving 7 bases between the germline ends. The CDR3 has 14 amino acids. The CDR3, as DNA: TGTGCCAGCAGTTTAGTCGGATACAATCAGCCCCAGCATTTT. Its translation: CASSLVGYNQPQHF.

Ten or more counts support this clonotype. V usage is TRBV18 and J usage is TRBJ2-7; possible D gene TRBD1, 6 bases. V lost 2 bases and J lost 2, with 16 bases in between. The CDR3 is made up of 16 amino acids. Germline-derived CDR1 and CDR2 are KGHSH and LQKENI. CDR3 in DNA: TGTGCCAGCTCACCAGGGATCGACAGGCTAGCCTACGAGCAGTACTTC. Its translation is CASSPGIDRLAYEQYF.

A remark on this clonotype: A read error may explain this, as a much larger clone is one base away. The rearrangement links TRBV29-1 to TRBJ2-3, with D uncertain. The CDR3 is 15 amino acids. The germline V gene has CDR1 SQVTM and CDR2 ANQGSEA. The V end was cut by 5 bases, the J end by 1 base, with 16 bases between. CDR3: CSVRTDGSRTDTQYF. CDR3 sequence (DNA): TGCAGCGTTCGTACTGATGGCAGCCGCACAGATACGCAGTATTTT.

This clonotype was picked up many times. The CDR3 reads CASSYARRGETQYF. The CDR3 DNA reads TGTGCCAGCAGTTACGCGCGTAGAGGAGAGACCCAGTACTTC. This chain uses TRBV6-5 with TRBJ2-5; no definite D call. Germline V gene data show CDR1 as MNHEY and CDR2 as SVGAGI. V gave up 2 bases and J gave up 4 bases, with 11 bases separating them. The CDR3 covers 14 residues.

The rearrangement uses TRBV7-9 and TRBJ1-1, with D unresolved. Germline V gene sequence: CDR1 SEHNR, CDR2 FQNEAQ (reference sequence). The CDR3 is made up of 14 amino acids. V was cut by 4 bases and J by 1 base, with 10 bases left in between. The CDR3 loop is CASSYERGNTEAFF. DNA of the CDR3: TGTGCCAGCAGCTACGAACGGGGGAACACTGAAGCTTTCTTT.

In regard to this clonotype: A clone one base away is much larger, so this may be a read error. This sequence joins TRBV5-1 and TRBJ2-3; 13 bases line up with TRBD2. The CDR3 consists of 18 residues. Germline V gene lookup returns CDR1 SGHRS and CDR2 YFSETQ. V was pared by 0 bases and J by 4 bases, with 8 bases of the junction left unmatched. The CDR3 loop is CASSLGLAGGGHADTQYF. The CDR3 DNA is TGCGCCAGCAGCTTGGGACTAGCGGGAGGCGGGCACGCAGATACGCAGTATTTT.

This clonotype was seen repeatedly, ten times or more. V gene TRBV11-2 combines with J gene TRBJ2-1; weak D call: TRBD2 (6 bases). The CDR3 consists of 15 residues. Per the germline V gene, CDR1 is SGHAT and CDR2 is FQNNGV. V gave up 6 bases and J gave up 4 bases, with 16 bases separating them. The CDR3, as DNA: TGTGCCAGCAGTTCACACGGGGGAGGATACAATGAGCAGTTCTTC. Protein product: CASSSHGGGYNEQFF.

This clonotype was seen many times. The chain links TRBV5-1 to TRBJ2-3; perhaps TRBD1 as D (5 bases). Germline values: CDR1 SGHRS, CDR2 YFSETQ. V was cut by 2 bases and J by 0 bases, with 7 bases left in between. The length of the CDR3 is 14 residues. The CDR3 nucleotides read TGCGCCAGCAGCTTATGGACAAGCACAGATACGCAGTATTTT. Translation: CASSLWTSTDTQYF.

Ten or more counts support this clonotype. This chain joins TRBV14 and TRBJ2-5; TRBD1 might be the D (5 bases). Per germline, CDR1 SGHDN and CDR2 FVKESK. The germline V and J ends were trimmed by 3 bases and 2 bases, with 13 bases remaining between them. The CDR3 has 15 residues. The CDR3 protein is CASSQFDRRQETQYF. The CDR3 nucleotides are TGTGCCAGCAGCCAGTTCGACAGAAGACAAGAGACCCAGTACTTC.

As concerns this clonotype: With a much larger clone just one base away, this may be a read error. The V and J genes are TRBV7-9 and TRBJ2-1, with unresolved D. Germline lookup yields CDR1 SEHNR and CDR2 FQNEAQ (reference sequence). The CDR3 loop spans 16 amino acids. Here the CDR3 reads CASSDQISRAYNGQFF. As DNA, the CDR3 is TGTGCCAGCAGCGATCAGATTTCCAGAGCCTACAATGGGCAGTTCTTC.

This sequence joins TRBV4-1 and TRBJ2-1; 7 positions match TRBD1. CDR1 is MGHRA, CDR2 YSYEKL, per germline. The CDR3 length is 13 residues. V shed 7 bases, J shed 7 bases, and the junction held 7 bases outside the gene matches. The CDR3 is CASIGRQGNEQFF. The CDR3 DNA reads as TGCGCCAGCATAGGACGACAGGGAAATGAGCAGTTCTTC.

This clonotype was seen a few times. This chain links TRBV28 with TRBJ1-5; tentative D call: TRBD1 (5 bases). The CDR3 is 12 residues long. Trimming removed 6 bases from V and 10 bases from J, with 13 bases in between. Germline-derived CDR1 and CDR2 are MDHEN and SYDVKM. The CDR3 bases are TGTGCCAGCAGACTAGAGGGGCTTCCCCAGCATTTT. The encoded protein is CASRLEGLPQHF.

A note on this clonotype: This may stem from a read error, because a much larger clone lies one nucleotide away. The chain uses TRBV5-1 and TRBJ2-5; D might be TRBD2 (5 bases). The CDR3 runs 14 residues. Between the trimmed V and J ends, which lost 3 bases and 11 bases, there was a span of 20 bases. Germline assignment: CDR1 SGHRS and CDR2 YFSETQ. In DNA form, the CDR3 reads TGCGCCAGCAGCTCACCCCAACCGGGGAATGAGCAGTACTTC. Translating gives CASSSPQPGNEQYF.

Note on this clonotype: A much more abundant neighbour one base away suggests this may be a read error. CDR3 in amino acids: CASRPSGADMQYF. The DNA of the CDR3 is TGTGCCAGCAGACCATCGGGGGCAGATATGCAGTATTTT. The rearrangement links TRBV12-3 or TRBV12-4 to TRBJ2-3; D is possibly TRBD1 or TRBD2 (6 bases each). The CDR3 has 13 residues.

This clonotype was seen a few times. The chain recombines TRBV3-1 with TRBJ1-4; D perhaps matches TRBD1 (5 bases). Germline CDR1 reads LGHDT; CDR2 reads YNNKEL (reference sequence). Trimming cost V 4 bases and J 7 bases, with 16 bases left between them. This CDR3 comprises 15 residues. The CDR3 coding sequence is TGTGCCAGCAGCCTACGATCGGGGGGGAGTGAAAAACTGTTTTTT. It yields the protein CASSLRSGGSEKLFF.

As for this clonotype: A much larger clonotype is one base distant, so this may be a read error. The gene calls are TRBV21-1 and TRBJ1-1; the D call in the table, TRBD1, was not verified against the DNA. TRBV21-1 is listed as a pseudogene. This CDR3 region has 13 residues. CDR3 residues: CASRGHMNTEAFF. The CDR3 nucleotides are TGTGCCAGCAGGGGACACATGAACACTGAAGCTTTCTTT.

This clonotype was seen a few times. The chain uses TRBV30 and TRBJ1-1, with no clear D. Germline assignment: CDR1 GTSNPN and CDR2 SVGIG (reference sequence). Trimming removed 4 bases from V and 12 bases from J, with 18 bases in between. This CDR3 spans 12 amino acids. CDR3 amino acids: CAWMGSGCRTFF. The CDR3 nucleotides are TGTGCCTGGATGGGGTCCGGATGTAGGACTTTCTTT.

The chain recombines TRBV5-1 with TRBJ2-7; 8 nucleotides line up with TRBD1. J was trimmed by 7 bases and V by 1 base; bases with no gene match: 13. CDR3 length: 16 residues. The germline V gene has CDR1 SGHRS and CDR2 YFSETQ. The CDR3 DNA sequence: TGCGCCAGCAGCTTGTCCGTCGCAGGGGGCTACAATGAGCAGTACTTC. Protein product: CASSLSVAGGYNEQYF. Based on the CDR3 plus reference TRBV5-1 and TRBJ2-7, the full variable domain is KAGVTQTPRYLIKTRGQQVTLSCSPISGHRSVSWYQQTPGQGLQFLFEYFSETQRNKGNFPGRFSGRQFSNSRSEMNVSTLELGDSALYLCASSLSVAGGYNEQYFGPGTRLTVT.

The chain recombines TRBV6-2 or TRBV6-3 with TRBJ2-1, with D perhaps TRBD2 (5 bases). Trimming took 4 bases from V and 10 from J, leaving 11 bases between them. Germline CDR1 reads MNHEY; CDR2 reads SVGEGT. This CDR3 has 12 residues. This CDR3 reads CASSWARGEQFF. The CDR3 nucleotides are TGTGCCAGCAGTTGGGCTCGCGGGGAGCAGTTCTTC.

A note on this clonotype: Being one base from a much bigger clone, this may be a read error. The chain combines TRBV6-5 with TRBJ2-5; D not certain. Germline CDR1 reads MNHEY; CDR2 reads SVGAGI. This CDR3 has 13 residues. V shed 2 bases and J shed 11 bases, with 15 bases lying between them. Here the CDR3 reads CASSYVRTGEQYF. The CDR3 bases are TGTGCCAGCAGTTACGTTCGTACTGGTGAGCAGTACTTC.

There are a few counts of this clonotype. This sequence joins TRBV20-1 and TRBJ2-5, with unresolved D. V was shortened by 2 bases and J by 1 base, with 5 bases between the two germline ends. Germline values: CDR1 DFQATT, CDR2 SNEGSKA (reference sequence). This CDR3 region has 12 residues. The CDR3 DNA reads as TGCAGTGCTAGACTCGGCCAAGAGACCCAGTACTTC. Protein: CSARLGQETQYF.

V usage is TRBV7-8 and J usage is TRBJ2-4, with 7 bases identical to TRBD2. The J segment lost 8 bases and the V segment lost 10 bases, leaving 23 bases of the junction unmatched. The CDR3 consists of 17 residues. Germline assignment: CDR1 SGHVS and CDR2 FQNEAQ. The CDR3 DNA follows: TGTGCCACCACCCGAGGCCCCGGGAGGCCGGGGGAAGACATTCAGTACTTC. Protein sequence: CATTRGPGRPGEDIQYF. Full variable domain (rest looked up from reference TRBV7-8 and TRBJ2-4): GAGVSQSPRYKVAKRGQDVALRCDPISGHVSLFWYQQALGQGPEFLTYFQNEAQLDKSGLPSDRFFAERPEGSVSTLKIQRTQQEDSAVYLCATTRGPGRPGEDIQYFGAGTRLSVL.